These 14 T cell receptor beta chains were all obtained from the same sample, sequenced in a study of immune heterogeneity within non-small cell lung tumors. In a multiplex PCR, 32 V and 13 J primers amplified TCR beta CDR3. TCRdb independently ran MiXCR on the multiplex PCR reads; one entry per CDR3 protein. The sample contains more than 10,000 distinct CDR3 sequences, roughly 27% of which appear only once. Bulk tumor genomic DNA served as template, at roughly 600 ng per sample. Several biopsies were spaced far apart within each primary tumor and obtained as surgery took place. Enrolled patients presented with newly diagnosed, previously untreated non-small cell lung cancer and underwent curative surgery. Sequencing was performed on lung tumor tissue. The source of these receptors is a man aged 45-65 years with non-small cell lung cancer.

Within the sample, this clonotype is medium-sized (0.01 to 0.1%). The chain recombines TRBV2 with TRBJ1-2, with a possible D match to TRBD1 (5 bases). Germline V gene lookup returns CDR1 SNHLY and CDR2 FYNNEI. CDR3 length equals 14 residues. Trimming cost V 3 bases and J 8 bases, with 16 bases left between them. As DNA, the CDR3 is TGTGCCAGCAGTGATAATGGGGCAGGGAGCGGCTACACCTTC. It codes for CASSDNGAGSGYTF. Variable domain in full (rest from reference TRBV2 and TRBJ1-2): EPEVTQTPSHQVTQMGQEVILRCVPISNHLYFYWYRQILGQKVEFLVSFYNNEISEKSEIFDDQFSVERPDGSNFTLKIRSTKLEDSAMYFCASSDNGAGSGYTFGSGTRLTVV.

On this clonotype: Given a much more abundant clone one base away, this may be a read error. The CDR3 region has the DNA TGTACCAGCAGTAGGGCTGGGAGCTCCTACGAGCAGTACTTC. Residues: CTSSRAGSSYEQYF. The chain employs TRBV2 and TRBJ2-7; possible D gene TRBD2, 5 bases. This CDR3 region has 14 residues. Per the germline V gene, CDR1 is SNHLY and CDR2 is FYNNEI.

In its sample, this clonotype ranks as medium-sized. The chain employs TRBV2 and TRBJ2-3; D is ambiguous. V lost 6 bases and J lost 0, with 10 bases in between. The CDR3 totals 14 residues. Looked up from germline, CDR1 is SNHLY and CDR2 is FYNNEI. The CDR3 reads CASRGGQSTDTQYF. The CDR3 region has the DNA TGTGCCAGCAGGGGTGGGCAGAGCACAGATACGCAGTATTTT.

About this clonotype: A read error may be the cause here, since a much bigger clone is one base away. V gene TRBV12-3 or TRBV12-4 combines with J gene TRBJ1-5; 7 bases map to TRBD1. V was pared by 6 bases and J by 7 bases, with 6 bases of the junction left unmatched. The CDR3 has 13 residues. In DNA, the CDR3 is TGTGCCAGCAGAGGGGGCAATCGGCAGCCCCAGCATTTT. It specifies CASRGGNRQPQHF.

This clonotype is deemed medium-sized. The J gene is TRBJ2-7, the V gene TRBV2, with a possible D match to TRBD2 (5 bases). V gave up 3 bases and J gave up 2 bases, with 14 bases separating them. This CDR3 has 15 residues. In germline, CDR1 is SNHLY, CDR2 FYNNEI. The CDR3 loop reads CASSESATGTYEQYF. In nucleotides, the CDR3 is TGTGCCAGCAGTGAGAGTGCGACGGGGACCTACGAGCAGTACTTC.

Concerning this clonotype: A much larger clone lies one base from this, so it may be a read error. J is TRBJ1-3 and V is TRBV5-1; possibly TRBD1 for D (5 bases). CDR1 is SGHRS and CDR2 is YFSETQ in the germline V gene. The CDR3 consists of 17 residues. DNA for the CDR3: TGCGCCAGCAGCTTGATTTCGGGGGGTCAGCCTGGAAGCACCATATATTTT. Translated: CASSLISGGQPGSTIYF.

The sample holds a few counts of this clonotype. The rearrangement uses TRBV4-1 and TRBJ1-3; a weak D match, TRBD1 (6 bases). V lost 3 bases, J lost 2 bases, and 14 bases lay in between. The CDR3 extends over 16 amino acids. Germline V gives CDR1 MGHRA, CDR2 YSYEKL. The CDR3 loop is CASSHLLGTTGNTIYF. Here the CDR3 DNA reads TGCGCCAGCAGCCATCTCCTGGGGACAACTGGAAACACCATATATTTT.

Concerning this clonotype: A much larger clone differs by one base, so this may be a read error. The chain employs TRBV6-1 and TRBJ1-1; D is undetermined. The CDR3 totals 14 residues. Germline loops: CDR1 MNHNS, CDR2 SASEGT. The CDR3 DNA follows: TGTGCCAGCAGTGGACTCCCTCGGAAGACTGAAGCTTTATTT. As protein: CASSGLPRKTEALF.

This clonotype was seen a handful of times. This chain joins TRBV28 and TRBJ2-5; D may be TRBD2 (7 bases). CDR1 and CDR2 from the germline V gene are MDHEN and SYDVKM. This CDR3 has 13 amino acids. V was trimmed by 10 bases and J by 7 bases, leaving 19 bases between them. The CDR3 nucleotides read TGTGCCACCTTTCGACGGGGGGCCCGGACCCAGTACTTC. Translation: CATFRRGARTQYF.

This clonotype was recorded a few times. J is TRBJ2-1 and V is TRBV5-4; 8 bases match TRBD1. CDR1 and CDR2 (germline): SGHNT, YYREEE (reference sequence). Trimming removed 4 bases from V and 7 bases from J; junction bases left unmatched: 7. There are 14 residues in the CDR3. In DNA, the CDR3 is TGTGCCAGCAGCGCTAGACAGGGGTTAAATGAGCAGTTCTTC. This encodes CASSARQGLNEQFF.

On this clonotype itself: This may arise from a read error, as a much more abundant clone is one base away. The CDR3 region is CASSQDPWGWDYEQYF. The CDR3 DNA reads as TGTGCCAGCAGCCAAGATCCTTGGGGGTGGGACTACGAGCAGTACTTC. This chain uses TRBV3-1 with TRBJ2-7; D may match TRBD1 or TRBD2 (5 bases each). The V end was cut by 0 bases, the J end by 3 bases, with 15 bases between. Germline loops: CDR1 LGHDT, CDR2 YNNKEL (reference sequence). The CDR3 length is 16 residues.

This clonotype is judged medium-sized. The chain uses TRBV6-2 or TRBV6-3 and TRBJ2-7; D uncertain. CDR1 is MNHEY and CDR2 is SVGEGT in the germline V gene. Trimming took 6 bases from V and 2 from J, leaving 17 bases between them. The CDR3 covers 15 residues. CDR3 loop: CASRGASNIAYEQYF. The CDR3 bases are TGTGCCAGCAGAGGAGCTTCTAATATAGCCTACGAGCAGTACTTC.

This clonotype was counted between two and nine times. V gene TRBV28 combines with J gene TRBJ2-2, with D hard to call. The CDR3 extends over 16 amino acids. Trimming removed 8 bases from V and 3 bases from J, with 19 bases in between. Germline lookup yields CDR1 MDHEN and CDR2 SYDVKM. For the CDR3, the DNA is TGTGCCAGCCTCTTTACGTTCTTTTGGGACACCGGGGAGCTGTTTTTT. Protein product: CASLFTFFWDTGELFF.

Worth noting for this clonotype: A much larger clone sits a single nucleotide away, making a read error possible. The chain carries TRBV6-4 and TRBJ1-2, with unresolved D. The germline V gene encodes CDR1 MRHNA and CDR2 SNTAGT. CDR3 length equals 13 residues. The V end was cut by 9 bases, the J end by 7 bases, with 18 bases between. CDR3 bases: TGTGCCAGAAGAAGAGACACACAGAGTGGCTACACCTTC. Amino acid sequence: CARRRDTQSGYTF.